This passage covers 7 T cell receptor beta chains from one sample sequenced in a study of multiple sclerosis patients with progressive multifocal leukoencephalopathy. Produced via immunoSEQ multiplex PCR; TCRdb's table is partial and in-frame only. The table lists 30,000 or so clones, approximately 90% of them singletons, with about 6% in the top ten. As for time point: time of PML onset. Sequences were derived from PBMCs, sampled from a patient treated with natalizumab. These receptors originate from a woman between 35 and 50 years old with progressive multifocal leukoencephalopathy.

The chain recombines TRBV2 with TRBJ1-6; D is possibly TRBD1 (6 bases). The CDR3 spans 14 residues. V lost 7 bases, J lost 8 bases, and 15 bases lay in between. The germline CDR1 and CDR2 sequences are SNHLY and FYNNEI. CDR3 region: CASNLQGLHSPLHF. The DNA for the CDR3 is TGTGCCAGCAACCTACAGGGCCTCCATTCACCCCTCCACTTT.

The chain carries TRBV2 and TRBJ2-3, with 10 bases that match TRBD1. The germline V gene encodes CDR1 SNHLY and CDR2 FYNNEI. The CDR3 is 15 amino acids. J lost 5 bases, V lost 6 bases, and 8 bases had no gene match. This chain's CDR3 is CASRPGTGAGDTQYF. As DNA, the CDR3 is TGTGCCAGCAGACCCGGGACAGGGGCGGGAGATACGCAGTATTTT.

V is TRBV5-1 and J is TRBJ2-7; possibly TRBD1 for D (5 bases). The CDR3 consists of 12 residues. V shed 4 bases and J shed 3 bases, with 8 bases lying between them. From germline, CDR1 is SGHRS and CDR2 YFSETQ. DNA of the CDR3: TGCGCCAGCAGCCTAGGGGACTACGAGCAGTACTTC. Protein product: CASSLGDYEQYF.

A single count supports this clone. The gene calls are TRBV5-1 and TRBJ2-7; D might be TRBD1 or TRBD2, each matching 5 bases. The CDR3 has 13 residues. V was clipped by 4 bases and J by 3 bases, with 11 bases between them. Per germline, CDR1 SGHRS and CDR2 YFSETQ. The CDR3 is CASSGGHLYEQYF. CDR3 in DNA: TGCGCCAGCAGCGGAGGACACCTCTACGAGCAGTACTTC. Together with reference TRBV5-1 and TRBJ2-7, the CDR3 gives the full variable domain: KAGVTQTPRYLIKTRGQQVTLSCSPISGHRSVSWYQQTPGQGLQFLFEYFSETQRNKGNFPGRFSGRQFSNSRSEMNVSTLELGDSALYLCASSGGHLYEQYFGPGTRLTVT.

CDR3 in DNA: TGTGCCAGCAGCCCTAAGGGGGCGGGTATAGAGCAGTTCTTC. Protein sequence: CASSPKGAGIEQFF. J is TRBJ2-1 and V is TRBV11-2; 7 bases align to TRBD1. The V gene end was trimmed by 5 bases and the J gene end by 10 bases; junction bases not matched to a gene: 11. Germline V gene sequence: CDR1 SGHAT, CDR2 FQNNGV. The CDR3 runs to 14 residues.

This clone appeared a few times. This chain links TRBV15 with TRBJ2-7; the D gene is possibly TRBD1 (6 bases). CDR1 is LNHNV, CDR2 YYDKDF, per germline (reference sequence). This CDR3 has 15 residues. V lost 0 bases, J lost 3 bases, and 12 bases lay in between. The CDR3 reads CATSRDSGGHYEQYF. The DNA of the CDR3 is TGTGCCACCAGCAGAGATTCTGGGGGCCACTACGAGCAGTACTTC. The full variable domain, rest sourced from reference TRBV15 and TRBJ2-7, is DAMVIQNPRYQVTQFGKPVTLSCSQTLNHNVMYWYQQKSSQAPKLLFHYYDKDFNNEADTPDNFQSRRPNTSFCFLDIRSPGLGDTAMYLCATSRDSGGHYEQYFGPGTRLTVT.

V is TRBV28 and J is TRBJ1-2; D may be TRBD1 (6 bases). The CDR3 extends over 14 amino acids. V was pared by 6 bases and J by 3 bases, with 14 bases between. Germline V CDR1 and CDR2: MDHEN, SYDVKM. The DNA for the CDR3 is TGTGCCAGCAGCCGGCAACAGGGATACTATGGCTACACCTTC. This sequence encodes CASSRQQGYYGYTF.